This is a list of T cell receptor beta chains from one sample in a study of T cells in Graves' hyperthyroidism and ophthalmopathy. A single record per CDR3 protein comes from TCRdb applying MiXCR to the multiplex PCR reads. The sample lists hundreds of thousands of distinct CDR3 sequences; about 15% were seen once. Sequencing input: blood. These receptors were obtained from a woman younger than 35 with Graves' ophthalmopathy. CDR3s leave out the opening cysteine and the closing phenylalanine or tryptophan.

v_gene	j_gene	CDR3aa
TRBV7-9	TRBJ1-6	ASSRLERVSYNSPLH
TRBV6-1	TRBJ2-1	ASSLPDRNEQF
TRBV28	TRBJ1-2	ASSLSTADGYT
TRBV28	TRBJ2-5	ASSYDSQETQY
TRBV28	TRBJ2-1	ASSLGSRHNEQF
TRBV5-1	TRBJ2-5	ASSLNGGAYETQY
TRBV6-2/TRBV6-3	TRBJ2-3	ASRLGEIDTQY
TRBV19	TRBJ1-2	ASLSDRGPIYGYT
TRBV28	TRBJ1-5	ASSLGQGPQPQH
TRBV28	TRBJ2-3	ASRISVGTDTQY
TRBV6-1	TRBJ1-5	ASSVGGTGKSQPQH
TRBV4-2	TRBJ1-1	ASSRAWTGSNTEAF
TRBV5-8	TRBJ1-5	ASSLGRYQPQH
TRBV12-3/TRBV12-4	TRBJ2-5	ASSLDLGDMETQY
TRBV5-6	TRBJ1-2	ASSPWGASHYGYT
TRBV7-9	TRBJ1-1	ASSFDGATEAF
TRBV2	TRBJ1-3	ASSGGRRLGNTIY
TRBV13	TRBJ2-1	ASSARDFAYNEQF
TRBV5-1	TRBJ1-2	ASSFGVGVTNYGYT
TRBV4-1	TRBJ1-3	ASSRLAGGQPPGNTIY
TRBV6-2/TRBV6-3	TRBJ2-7	ASSTYRREKREQY
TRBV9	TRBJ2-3	ASSVVQGQGGTDTQY
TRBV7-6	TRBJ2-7	ASSLTMDGAEQY
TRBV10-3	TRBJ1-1	AISGISGTEAF
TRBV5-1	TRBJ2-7	ASSWRPLAGETDDEQY
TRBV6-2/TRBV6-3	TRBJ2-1	ASSLTGVGINEQF
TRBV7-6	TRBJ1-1	ASSSDPVRTEAF
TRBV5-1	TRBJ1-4	ASSLLPGTGNEKLF
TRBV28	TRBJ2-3	ASSFYKLAGVGSTQY
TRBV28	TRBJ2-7	ASSSQEHYEQY
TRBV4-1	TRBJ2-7	ASSRDTGKLPYEQY
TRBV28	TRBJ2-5	ASSFWRGNQETQY
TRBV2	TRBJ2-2	ASSGVGQTGELF
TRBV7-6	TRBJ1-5	ASSPGWGGNQPQH
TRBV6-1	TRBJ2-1	ASSEGRGEQF
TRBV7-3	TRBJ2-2	ASSLMGGNTGELF
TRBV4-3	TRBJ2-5	ASKPIGGGPRETQY
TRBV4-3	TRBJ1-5	ASSKRPFEDQPQH
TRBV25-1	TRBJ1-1	ASSEGGSINTEAF
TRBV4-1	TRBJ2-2	ASSQGRRDTGELF
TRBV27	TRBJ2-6	ASTSSGANVLT
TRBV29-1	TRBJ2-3	SAGTGVDTTQY
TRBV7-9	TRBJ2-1	ASSGTASFNEQF
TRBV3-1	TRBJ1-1	ASSSITGNAEAF
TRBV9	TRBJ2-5	ASSATSAETQY
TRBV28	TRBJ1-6	ASSWDRGTSSYNSPLH
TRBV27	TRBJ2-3	ASGPELTGLAGDTQY
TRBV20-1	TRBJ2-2	SASVPGLWTGELF
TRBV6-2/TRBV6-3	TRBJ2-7	ASSPSFRDRGLGEQY
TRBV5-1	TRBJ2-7	ASSLVGLRSYEQY
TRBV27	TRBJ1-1	ASGPTGPNTEAF
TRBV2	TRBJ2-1	ASSEAPGTDEQF
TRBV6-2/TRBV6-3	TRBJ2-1	ASKSSGDYNEQF
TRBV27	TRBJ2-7	ASSLISQGSFYEQY
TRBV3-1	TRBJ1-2	ASSQILAQGKEGYT
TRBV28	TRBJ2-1	ASSFRTSGLNEQF
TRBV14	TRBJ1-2	ASSHVDRGFGYT
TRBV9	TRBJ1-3	ASSGELQGTGNTIY
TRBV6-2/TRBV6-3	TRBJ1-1	ASSYPSVTGAF
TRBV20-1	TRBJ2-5	SATPRETQY